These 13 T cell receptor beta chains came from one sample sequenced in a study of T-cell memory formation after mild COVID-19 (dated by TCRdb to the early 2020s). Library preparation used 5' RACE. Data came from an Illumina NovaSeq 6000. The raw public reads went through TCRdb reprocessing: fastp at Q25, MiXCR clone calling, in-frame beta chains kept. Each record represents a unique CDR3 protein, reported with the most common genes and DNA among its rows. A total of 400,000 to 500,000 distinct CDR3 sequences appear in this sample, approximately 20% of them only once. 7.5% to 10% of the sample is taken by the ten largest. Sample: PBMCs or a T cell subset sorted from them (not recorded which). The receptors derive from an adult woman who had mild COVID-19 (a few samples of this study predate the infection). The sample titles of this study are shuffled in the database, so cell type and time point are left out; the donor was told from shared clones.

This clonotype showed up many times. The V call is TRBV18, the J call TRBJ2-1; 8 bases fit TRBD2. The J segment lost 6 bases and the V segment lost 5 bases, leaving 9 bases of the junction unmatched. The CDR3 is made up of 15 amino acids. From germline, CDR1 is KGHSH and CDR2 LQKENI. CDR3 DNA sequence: TGTGCCAGCTCAGGCTCGGGACTAGTTCGCAATGAGCAGTTCTTC. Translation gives CASSGSGLVRNEQFF.

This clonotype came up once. The CDR3 here is CAWSEGHYNQPQHF. The CDR3 nucleotides read TGTGCCTGGAGTGAAGGACATTACAATCAGCCCCAGCATTTT. The chain uses TRBV30 and TRBJ1-5; TRBD1 is a possible D gene (5 bases). The CDR3 is 14 amino acids. V was clipped by 1 base and J by 3 bases, with 10 bases between them. The V gene's germline CDR1 is GTSNPN and CDR2 SVGIG (reference sequence).

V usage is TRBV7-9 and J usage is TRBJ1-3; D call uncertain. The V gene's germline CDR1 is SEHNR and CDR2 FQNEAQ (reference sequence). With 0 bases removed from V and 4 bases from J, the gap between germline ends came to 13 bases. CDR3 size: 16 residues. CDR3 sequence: CASSLALGLEGNTIYF. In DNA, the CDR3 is TGTGCCAGCAGCTTAGCCCTCGGACTTGAAGGAAACACCATATATTTT.

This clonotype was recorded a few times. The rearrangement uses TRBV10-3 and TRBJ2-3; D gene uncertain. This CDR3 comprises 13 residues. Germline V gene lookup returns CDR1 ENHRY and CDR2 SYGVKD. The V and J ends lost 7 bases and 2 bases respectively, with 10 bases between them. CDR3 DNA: TGTGCCATCACCGACGGGTACACAGATACGCAGTATTTT. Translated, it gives CAITDGYTDTQYF.

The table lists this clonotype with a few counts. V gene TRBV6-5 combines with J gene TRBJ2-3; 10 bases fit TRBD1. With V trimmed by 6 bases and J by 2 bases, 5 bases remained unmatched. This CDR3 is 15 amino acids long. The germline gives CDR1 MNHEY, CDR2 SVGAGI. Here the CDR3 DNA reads TGTGCCAGCAGCGCCGGGACAGGGGACACAGATACGCAGTATTTT. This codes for CASSAGTGDTDTQYF.

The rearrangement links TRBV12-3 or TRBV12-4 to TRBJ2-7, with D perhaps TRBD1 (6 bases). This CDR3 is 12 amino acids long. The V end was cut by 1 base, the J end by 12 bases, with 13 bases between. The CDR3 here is CASSLGGGQGYF. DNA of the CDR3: TGTGCCAGCAGTTTAGGAGGGGGACAAGGGTACTTC.

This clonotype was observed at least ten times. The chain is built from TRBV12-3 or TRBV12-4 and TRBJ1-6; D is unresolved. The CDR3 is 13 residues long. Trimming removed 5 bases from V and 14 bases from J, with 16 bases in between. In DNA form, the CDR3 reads TGTGCCAGCAGTATGACACGTCGTATGGCCCTCCACTTT. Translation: CASSMTRRMALHF.

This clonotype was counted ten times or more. The CDR3 here is CASSPRTSGTDTQYF. CDR3 sequence (DNA): TGTGCCAGCTCACCTCGGACTAGCGGCACAGATACGCAGTATTTT. This chain connects TRBV18 to TRBJ2-3; 9 nucleotides align to TRBD2. V trimming: 3 bases; J trimming: 1 base; junction bases outside the gene matches: 2. The CDR3 is made up of 15 amino acids. From germline, CDR1 is KGHSH and CDR2 LQKENI.

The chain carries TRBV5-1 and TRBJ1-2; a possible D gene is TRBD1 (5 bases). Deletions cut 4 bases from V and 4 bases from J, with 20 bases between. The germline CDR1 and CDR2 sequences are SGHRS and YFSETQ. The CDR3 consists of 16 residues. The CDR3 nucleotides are TGCGCCAGCAGCCTTGGTGTTATGCGACAGACCTATGGCTACACCTTC. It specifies CASSLGVMRQTYGYTF.

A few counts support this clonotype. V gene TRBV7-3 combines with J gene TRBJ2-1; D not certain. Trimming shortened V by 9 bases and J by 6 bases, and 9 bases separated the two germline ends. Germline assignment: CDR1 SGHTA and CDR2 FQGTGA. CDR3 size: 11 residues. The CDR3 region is CASGEANEQFF. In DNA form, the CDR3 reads TGTGCCAGTGGTGAGGCCAATGAGCAGTTCTTC.

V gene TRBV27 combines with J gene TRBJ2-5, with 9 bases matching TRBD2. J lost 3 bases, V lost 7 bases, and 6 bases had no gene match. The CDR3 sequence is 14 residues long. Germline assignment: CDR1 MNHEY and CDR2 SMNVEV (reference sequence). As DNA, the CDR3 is TGTGCCAGCATGGCTAGCGGGGAGAAAGAGACCCAGTACTTC. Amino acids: CASMASGEKETQYF.

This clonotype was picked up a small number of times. The CDR3 DNA reads TGTGCCAGCAGCTTATCAGCTAGCGGACAAGAGACCCAGTACTTC. Its protein product is CASSLSASGQETQYF. The chain joins TRBV7-9 to TRBJ2-5; 7 bases fit TRBD2. The V segment lost 2 bases and the J segment 2 bases; nucleotides outside the gene matches: 5. The germline V gene has CDR1 SEHNR and CDR2 FQNEAQ (reference sequence). The CDR3 contains 15 residues. The full variable domain, rest sourced from reference TRBV7-9 and TRBJ2-5, is DTGVSQNPRHKITKRGQNVTFRCDPISEHNRLYWYRQTLGQGPEFLTYFQNEAQLEKSRLLSDRFSAERPKGSFSTLEIQRTEQGDSAMYLCASSLSASGQETQYFGPGTRLLVL.

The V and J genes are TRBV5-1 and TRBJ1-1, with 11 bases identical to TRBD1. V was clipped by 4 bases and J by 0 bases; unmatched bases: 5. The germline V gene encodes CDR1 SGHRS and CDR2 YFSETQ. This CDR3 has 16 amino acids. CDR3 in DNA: TGCGCCAGCAGCGCGGACAGGGGGCCGATGAACACTGAAGCTTTCTTT. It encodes CASSADRGPMNTEAFF.